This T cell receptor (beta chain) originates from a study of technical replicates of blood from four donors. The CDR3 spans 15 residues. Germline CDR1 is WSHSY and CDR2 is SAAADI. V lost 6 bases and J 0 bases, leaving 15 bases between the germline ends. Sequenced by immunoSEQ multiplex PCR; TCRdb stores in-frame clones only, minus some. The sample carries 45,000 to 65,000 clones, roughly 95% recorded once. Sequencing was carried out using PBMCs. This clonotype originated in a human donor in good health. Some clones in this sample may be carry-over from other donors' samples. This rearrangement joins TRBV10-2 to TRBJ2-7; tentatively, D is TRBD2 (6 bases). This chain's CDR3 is CASSRGDGFSYEQYF. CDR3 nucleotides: TGCGCCAGCAGCCGCGGGGACGGATTCTCCTACGAGCAGTACTTC.